The present TCR beta chain was sequenced within a study of shared clonotypes between healthy human individuals. As regards this clone: Its antigen is still unknown.

Study results and caveats: Naive subsets typically showed greater estimated richness than memory subsets.

The CDR3 consists of 13 residues. The V gene's germline CDR1 is SNHLY and CDR2 FYNNEI. Generated by immunoSEQ multiplex PCR, the TCRdb table keeps only in-frame clones and is missing some. The data hold 2 million to 2.5 million clones, with 90% to 96% observed a single time. This TCR was recovered from a man in his late teens or twenties in good health. Sequencing input: naive CD4+ T cells sorted from blood. Subset meaning: CD45RA+ positively selected. The V and J genes are TRBV2 and TRBJ1-2; 7 positions match TRBD1. CDR3 DNA: TGTGGCGGGTGGGACAGAGCAGACTATGGCTACACCTTC. Amino acids: CGGWDRADYGYTF.